Detailed here is one T cell receptor beta chain. What it binds is not known. The CDR3 has 14 residues. CDR1 and CDR2 (germline): DFQATT, SNEGSKA (reference sequence). Trimming removed 3 bases from V and 4 bases from J, with 15 bases in between. These data come from a study of human T cells and chemical hapten exposure. Overall study context: Upper-back patches of 0.01% DPC were read at 6 days.

Regarding time point: pre-sensitization, week 0. Specified treatment: therapeutic diphenylcyclopropenone sensitization with weekly scalp DPC. TCRdb recomputed calls from the RACE reads with MiXCR, one row per CDR3 protein. This sample carries some 200,000 distinct CDR3 sequences, nearly 30% of them seen once, and the ten largest clones take about 2.8%. Study results and caveats: Significantly more large CDR3 similarity clusters arose among expanded TCRs than among controls.

This receptor was identified in a woman aged 25 to 39 with alopecia areata. Some clones in this sample may be carry-over from other donors' samples. Sequenced material: whole blood, taken in connection with sensitization to the hapten diphenylcyclopropenone (DPC). The V and J genes are TRBV20-1 and TRBJ1-1; D may be TRBD1 (5 bases). As DNA, the CDR3 is TGCAGTGCTAGGGAGACAGTTTCGGGCACTGAAGCTTTCTTT. It yields the protein CSARETVSGTEAFF.